The 7 T cell receptor beta chains presented below share a single source sample, sequenced in a study of cytomegalovirus exposure and HLA in healthy donors. PCR employed 60 Vbeta and 13 Jbeta primers. This table comes from immunoSEQ multiplex PCR, and its TCRdb copy is limited to in-frame clones, with some not included. The ten top clones account for approximately 1.7%, within a sample of some 130,000 clones. The sequencing input was PBMCs. All receptors derive from a man between 18 and 35 years old in good health and CMV-seronegative.

This sequence joins TRBV28 and TRBJ2-1; D call uncertain. Germline loops: CDR1 MDHEN, CDR2 SYDVKM. The CDR3 is made up of 11 amino acids. The germline V and J ends were trimmed by 7 bases and 2 bases, with 3 bases remaining between them. CDR3 sequence reads: CASNTYNEQFF. The CDR3 DNA reads as TGTGCCAGCAACACCTACAATGAGCAGTTCTTC.

The V gene is TRBV7-9, the J gene TRBJ2-1; a possible D gene is TRBD2 (5 bases). The germline V and J ends were trimmed by 5 bases and 2 bases, with 13 bases remaining between them. The CDR3 runs 15 residues. Germline V gene sequence: CDR1 SEHNR, CDR2 FQNEAQ (reference sequence). CDR3 amino acids: CASSELVGAYNEQFF. CDR3 nucleotide sequence: TGTGCCAGCAGCGAACTCGTCGGGGCCTACAATGAGCAGTTCTTC. Based on the CDR3 plus reference TRBV7-9 and TRBJ2-1, the full variable domain is DTGVSQNPRHKITKRGQNVTFRCDPISEHNRLYWYRQTLGQGPEFLTYFQNEAQLEKSRLLSDRFSAERPKGSFSTLEIQRTEQGDSAMYLCASSELVGAYNEQFFGPGTRLTVL.

This chain joins TRBV7-3 and TRBJ2-3, with 10 bases aligning to TRBD1. CDR1 and CDR2 from the germline V gene are SGHTA and FQGTGA. The J segment lost 5 bases and the V segment lost 7 bases, leaving 6 bases of the junction unmatched. The CDR3 is 14 amino acids. CDR3 residues: CASTKGQGGDTQYF. In DNA, the CDR3 is TGTGCCAGCACCAAAGGACAGGGGGGAGATACGCAGTATTTT. Supplemented by reference TRBV7-3 and TRBJ2-3, the full variable domain reads GAGVSQTPSNKVTEKGKYVELRCDPISGHTALYWYRQSLGQGPEFLIYFQGTGAADDSGLPNDRFFAVRPEGSVSTLKIQRTERGDSAVYLCASTKGQGGDTQYFGPGTRLTVL.

This chain uses TRBV6-5 with TRBJ2-7; D is perhaps TRBD1 (6 bases). There are 15 residues in the CDR3. Germline V gene lookup returns CDR1 MNHEY and CDR2 SVGAGI. Trimming took 5 bases from V and 6 from J, leaving 20 bases between them. The CDR3 loop is CASSLRTVRTSEQYF. The CDR3 region has the DNA TGTGCCAGCAGTCTCCGGACAGTGCGGACCTCCGAGCAGTACTTC.

The rearrangement joins TRBV5-1 to TRBJ1-1, with D unclear. CDR3 length: 12 residues. Germline V gene data show CDR1 as SGHRS and CDR2 as YFSETQ. The V end was cut by 2 bases, the J end by 3 bases, with 5 bases between. The DNA of the CDR3 is TGCGCCAGCAGCTTAGACTACACTGAAGCTTTCTTT. It yields the protein CASSLDYTEAFF.

The chain couples TRBV7-9 to TRBJ2-3; tentatively, D is TRBD2 (6 bases). The CDR3 has 15 amino acids. The V gene's germline CDR1 is SEHNR and CDR2 FQNEAQ (reference sequence). V lost 5 bases, J lost 6 bases, and 18 bases lay in between. The CDR3 DNA follows: TGTGCCAGCAGCCTCCGGGACTCTCCCTCGGATACGCAGTATTTT. This sequence encodes CASSLRDSPSDTQYF.

The CDR3 reads CASSQDSVYGYTF. The CDR3 nucleotides are TGTGCCAGCAGTCAGGACTCTGTCTATGGCTACACCTTC. The gene calls are TRBV6-6 and TRBJ1-2; D remains ambiguous. CDR3 size: 13 residues. Germline lookup yields CDR1 MNHNY and CDR2 SVGAGI (reference sequence). Trimming shortened V by 5 bases and J by 4 bases, and 11 bases separated the two germline ends.